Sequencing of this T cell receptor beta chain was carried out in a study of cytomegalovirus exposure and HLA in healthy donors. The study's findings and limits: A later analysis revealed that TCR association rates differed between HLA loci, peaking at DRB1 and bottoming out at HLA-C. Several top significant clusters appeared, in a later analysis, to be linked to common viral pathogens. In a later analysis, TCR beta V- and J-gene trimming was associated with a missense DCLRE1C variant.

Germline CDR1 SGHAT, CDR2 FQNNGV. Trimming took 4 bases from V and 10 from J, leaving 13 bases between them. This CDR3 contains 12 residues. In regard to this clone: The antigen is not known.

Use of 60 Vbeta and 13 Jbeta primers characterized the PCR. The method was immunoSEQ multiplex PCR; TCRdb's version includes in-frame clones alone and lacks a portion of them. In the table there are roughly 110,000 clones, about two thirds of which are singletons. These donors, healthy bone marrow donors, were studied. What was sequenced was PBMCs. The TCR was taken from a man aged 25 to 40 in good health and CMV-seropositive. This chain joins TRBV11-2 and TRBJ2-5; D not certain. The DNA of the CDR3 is TGTGCCAGCAGCTCTGGCTTTGTTGACCAGTACTTC. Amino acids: CASSSGFVDQYF.